This TCR beta chain was documented in a study of shared clonotypes between healthy human individuals. The wider study: Donors, aged 18 to 49, were a couple of women and three men. A donor's plate count was three for CD4 naive and three for CD4 memory; CD8 naive had two and CD8 memory one.

Regarding the study as a whole: Around 5% of naive CD4 clonotypes were common to a few donors.

CDR3 size: 16 residues. V lost 2 bases, J lost 0 bases, and 14 bases lay in between. The germline V gene has CDR1 MNHEY and CDR2 SVGAGI. Samples underwent the assay at deep level. Repertoires were generated with immunoSEQ multiplex PCR, while TCRdb's copy carries only in-frame clones and drops some. The data contain around 510,000 clones, roughly 95% of them seen just once; the ten biggest clones take up about 0.067%. About this clone itself: Its antigen remains unknown.

The TCR originated in a woman aged 25 to 45 in good health. The chain is built from TRBV6-5 and TRBJ2-7; tentative D call: TRBD1 (5 bases). Sequencing used naive CD4+ T cells sorted from blood. Subset described: CD45RA+ positively selected. CDR3 DNA sequence: TGTGCCAGCAGTTACCCTATCGACAGAAACTCCTACGAGCAGTACTTC. It codes for CASSYPIDRNSYEQYF.